Given below is one T cell receptor beta chain in context. The sample is drawn from a study of blood T cell repertoires in COVID-19. The authors' processing: Estimation of nucleated cell counts relied on the amplification of reference gene primers. Libraries were prepared by immunoSEQ multiplex PCR; TCRdb keeps only in-frame clonotypes and omits some of them. That table furnishes V, J and clone size, whereas the DNA furnished D and trimming. This sample has under 200,000 clones, with approximately 84% found just once. This CDR3 region has 13 residues. V was clipped by 6 bases and J by 0 bases, with 8 bases between them. The germline CDR1 and CDR2 sequences are SQVTM and ANQGSEA.

This sequence originates from a young man with active or convalescent COVID-19. Sequencing input: peripheral blood. The chain carries TRBV29-1 and TRBJ2-2; D is unclear. CDR3 amino acids: CSVARANTGELFF. DNA for the CDR3: TGCAGCGTCGCCCGGGCGAACACCGGGGAGCTGTTTTTT.